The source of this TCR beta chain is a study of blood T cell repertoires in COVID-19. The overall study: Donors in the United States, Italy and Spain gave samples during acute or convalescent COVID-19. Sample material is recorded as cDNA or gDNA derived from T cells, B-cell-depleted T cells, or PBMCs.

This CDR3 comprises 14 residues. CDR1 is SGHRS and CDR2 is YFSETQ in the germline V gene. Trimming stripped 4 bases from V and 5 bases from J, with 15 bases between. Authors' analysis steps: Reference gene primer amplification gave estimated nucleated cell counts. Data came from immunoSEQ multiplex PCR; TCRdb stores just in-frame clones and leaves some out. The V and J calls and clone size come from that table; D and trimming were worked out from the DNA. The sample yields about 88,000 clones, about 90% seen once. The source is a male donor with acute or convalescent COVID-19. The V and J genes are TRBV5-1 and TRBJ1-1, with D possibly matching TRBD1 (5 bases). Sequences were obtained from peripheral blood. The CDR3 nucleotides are TGCGCCAGCAGCCCCGGGACTCCGGGTACTGAAGCTTTCTTT. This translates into CASSPGTPGTEAFF.